This T cell receptor (beta chain) was retrieved from a study of cytomegalovirus exposure and HLA in healthy donors (dated by TCRdb to about 2017). Concerning the study at large: An earlier analysis of 587 of the donors reported 250 to 300 Gb of sequence data and 117 million unique TCR beta sequences from 150 million to 200 million T cells. The study profiled the T cell repertoires of around 700 subjects by immunosequencing and related them to cytomegalovirus serostatus. Among the roughly 400 genotyped donors, about 83% belonged to the genetic ancestry cluster associated with self-reported Caucasian donors. An early release that covered about 600 HLA-typed donors contained about 300 gigabases of sequencing data and 80 million or so unique TCR sequences. Class I and class II HLA loci were covered by the typing at four-digit resolution. To predict cytomegalovirus infection status, the study combined high-throughput TCR immunosequencing, statistical association of individual TCRs with disease status, and machine learning. To study patterns of TCR occurrence, a later analysis re-analyzed previously published TCR beta repertoires from 600 to 750 donors and added high-resolution HLA genotyping. An earlier analysis of approximately 630 of the donors applied high-throughput TCR beta sequencing to assess whether each TCR beta V gene segment acted as functional or pseudogenic. Alongside the repertoire data, information on donor age, sex, ethnicity and CMV serostatus was compiled. All discovery cohort repertoires had been generated on a single sequencing platform. A separate validation cohort of approximately 120 different subjects was used in addition to the roughly 640-subject first cohort. Rather than using new phenotypic data, the later analysis identified candidate immune exposures from TCR beta sequences and from how often those sequences occurred across donors. Among approximately 370 genotyped donors of the cohort, an average of around 250,000 unique TCR beta nucleotide sequences was sequenced per donor, of which about 19% were non-productive. A later genetic analysis used genome-wide SNP genotypes for about 60% of the 666 donors, treating that subset as a discovery cohort. Because of strong linkage in the cohort, a handful of DR-DQ haplotypes were treated as single units for association and clustering. The study aimed to test whether cataloging public T cell receptors could reveal signatures of past pathogen exposure. Typing coverage differed by locus: A, B, C, DRB1 and DQB1 were typed in roughly 620-640 donors, DQA1 in about 560, DPA1 in 600 to 610, and DPB1 in 400 to 490.

What the research found in general, with its limitations: An earlier analysis of approximately 570 of the donors showed that most TCR beta V segments appeared in productive rearrangements either about 87% or about 30% of the time, which broadly matched IMGT annotations. Strong co-occurrence of HLA alleles, especially DR and DQ, made assigning TCR associations to individual alleles difficult. Specific HLA alleles were associated with over 15,000 TCR beta sequences at a false discovery rate of 0.05 in a later analysis. Compared with equally common non-associated chains, HLA-associated TCR beta chains in a later analysis were more clonally expanded and had lower generation probabilities. A cluster of highly shared sequence variants was judged likely to be a technical artifact of the sequencing pipeline. Only TCR beta chains were sequenced in this cohort, and the absence of alpha or paired-chain data limited detectable features. Roughly 17 rarely observed V segments, including chromosome 9 orphons, were excluded from the earlier analysis of 550 to 700 of the donors because counts were too low. In the study, approximately 160 TCR beta chains were listed as associated with cytomegalovirus. According to a later analysis, TCR association rates differed among HLA loci, with DRB1 alleles showing the most associated TCRs and HLA-C alleles showing the fewest. In a later genetic analysis, a missense DCLRE1C variant was associated with V-gene and J-gene trimming of TCR beta chains, and the association was replicated in an independent cohort. A further reported finding was that TCR beta sequences accurately predicted the HLA-A and HLA-B alleles for most subjects in the first cohort. The only immune exposure information available for the cohort was CMV serostatus. According to a later analysis, parvovirus B19, influenza, CMV and Epstein-Barr virus appeared linked to several top co-occurrence clusters. A few of the identified cytomegalovirus-associated TCR beta chains were confirmed in vitro to be specific for cytomegalovirus antigens. According to a later analysis, most CMV-associated TCR beta chains appeared to be HLA-restricted, and the HLA associations seemed to be driven largely by CMV exposure. In a later genetic analysis, fewer N-insertions in productive TCRs were reported among donors in an Asian-associated ancestry cluster than the 666-donor mean. Linkage disequilibrium might explain the correlated functional status among segregating V segments, but an unknown experimental factor could not be ruled out. The presence/absence analyses assumed that sequencing depth was roughly uniform across donors, and that assumption may not be true. HLA typing was unavailable for some donors at each locus, so association tests used only the typed subset. While some public TCRs were present in many individuals, most TCR sequences turned up only very rarely across donors. It was suggested by the authors that the approach could potentially be generalized to other disease states and immunological phenotypes. In both the original and validation cohorts, the classifier was reported to diagnose cytomegalovirus status with high specificity and sensitivity.

Library preparation was by the immunoSEQ multiplex PCR assay. The multiplex PCR relied on a mix of 60 forward primers for TCR Vbeta segments and 13 reverse primers for TCR Jbeta segments. Amplification of the CDR3 region of rearranged TCR beta genes was performed with a multiplex PCR assay on genomic DNA. Amplified TCR beta libraries were sequenced as 87-base-pair reads on the Illumina HiSeq System. The study's own analysis went as follows. In a later analysis, 80 million or so unique TCR beta chains were counted across the approximately 640 repertoires, and roughly 11 million of these chains were shared by at least two donors. A nearest-neighbor algorithm error-corrected the raw reads and collapsed the reads into unique sequences, merging closely related sequences to remove PCR and sequencing errors. Alignment of CDR3 sequences to IMGT reference sequences was used to assign V, D and J gene segments. For a sequence to be retained, at least a six-nucleotide match to both a V gene segment and a J gene segment was required. Rearrangements were classified as productive when the CDR3 lacked stop codons and remained in frame with V and J, and all other rearrangements were classified as non-productive. Following IMGT convention, CDR3 was defined as the stretch from the second conserved V-encoded cysteine up to the conserved J-encoded phenylalanine. The earlier analysis of 500 to 650 of the donors excluded any sequence lacking an unambiguous match to a single V gene segment. In an earlier analysis of 587 of the donors, V segments were called functional above 56.7% productive rearrangements and were called segregating when the between-donor standard deviation exceeded 5%. A statistical classification framework was developed to diagnose cytomegalovirus status using the catalog of TCR beta chain sequences. In a later analysis, V and J genes were assigned by comparing TCR nucleotide sequences against IMGT/GENE-DB human TR gene sequences. A later analysis assigned CDR3 sequences and most-parsimonious VDJ recombination scenarios with the TCRdist pipeline. In a later analysis, each TCR beta chain was defined by its CDR3 amino acid sequence together with its V-gene family, and reads lacking a unique V-gene family were excluded. A later analysis removed 600 or so highly shared, low-generation-probability nucleotide sequences to deal with suspected cross-contamination and a sequencing artifact. A later analysis calculated a clonal expansion index for each public chain from normalized within-repertoire ranks of inferred template counts. A later analysis computed generation probabilities with a VDJ recombination model fitted to out-of-frame rearrangements, and checked the results against IGoR. In a later analysis, TCR-TCR, TCR-HLA and TCR-CMV co-occurrence was scored with hypergeometric tests, and a repertoire-size bias correction was applied to TCR pairs. In a later analysis, false discovery rates were estimated by permuting HLA or CMV assignments 20 times. In a later analysis, co-occurring TCRs were grouped using DBSCAN, and TCRdist sequence similarity was added for clustering within HLA-allele-positive subsets. For co-occurrence clustering, repertoires with fewer than 30,000 or more than 120,000 public chains were excluded, along with 5 or 6 repertoires with anomalous nucleotide sharing. TCRdb provides this immuneACCESS table in a form limited to in-frame rearrangements. Some clones are lacking; in checked studies, under half of them reflect an unresolved V gene, and why the rest are absent is not known. The DNA gave D and trimming, while V, J and clone size come from that table. This sample is represented by more than 150,000 clones; about 80% of them were singletons. Jointly, the top ten make up 1.5% to 2% of the sample.

The cohort comprised more than 550 healthy bone marrow donors. At the time of sampling, all cohort members were nominally healthy, though unrecorded immune exposures were likely present. The donor tested CMV seronegative, placing the donor among the 300 to 450 seronegative members of the cohort. A peripheral blood sample was collected from each donor, and TCR beta sequencing was performed on peripheral blood mononuclear cells. The Qiagen DNeasy Blood Extraction Kit was used to extract genomic DNA from the blood cell samples. As to this clone: Its antigen is unknown. An end of the junction does not agree with germline; a read error may underlie this.

Material: PBMCs. This clonotype was obtained from a woman aged 30 to 39 in good health and CMV-seronegative.

The CDR3 protein sequence reads: CVSSDRGNYGYTF. The DNA sequence is as follows: TGTGTCAGCAGTGATAGGGGTAACTATGGCTACACCTTC. The rearrangement joined TRBV6-1 to TRBJ1-2; the D gene is possibly TRBD1, with 5 bases matching. The CDR3 numbers 13 residues from cysteine through phenylalanine. Only CDR3 DNA is held: 39 bases, read in frame from base 1. Via the germline V gene, CDR1 is MNHNS and CDR2 SASEGT.